The T cell receptor (beta chain) described here comes from a study of cytomegalovirus exposure and HLA in healthy donors. Trimming shortened V by 6 bases and J by 4 bases, and 12 bases separated the two germline ends. This CDR3 contains 13 residues. CDR1 is MDHEN and CDR2 is SYDVKM in the germline V gene. Use of 60 Vbeta and 13 Jbeta primers characterized the PCR. Clones were read by immunoSEQ multiplex PCR, and TCRdb kept only the in-frame ones, dropping some. The sample consists of 95,000 to 110,000 clones, 79% of them appearing once. Whole-study findings and limits: Segments of the TCR beta V type were, in most cases, productive about 90% or about 30% of the time in an earlier analysis.

Of note for this clone: As yet, its antigen is unknown.

Input material: PBMCs. This TCR was recovered from a man aged 50-59 years in good health and CMV-seropositive. The chain recombines TRBV28 with TRBJ1-2; weak D call: TRBD1 (5 bases). CDR3 region: CASRLQEPYGYTF. The CDR3 region has the DNA TGTGCCAGCAGACTACAGGAGCCCTATGGCTACACCTTC.